The present entry profiles one T cell receptor (beta chain) with its context. Its antigen remains unknown. One end of the junction is discordant with germline, which a read error may explain. This specimen comes from a study of cytomegalovirus exposure and HLA in healthy donors. Whole-study findings and limits: Later examination showed HLA-associated TCR beta chains had greater clonal expansion than equally common others. Among the CMV-associated chains, three were confirmed in vitro as specific for CMV antigens.

This CDR3 has 18 amino acids. CDR1 and CDR2 from the germline V gene are SEHNR and FQNEAQ (reference sequence). The PCR made use of 60 Vbeta and 13 Jbeta primers. Method: immunoSEQ multiplex PCR; TCRdb's copy keeps in-frame clones and lacks some. The repertoire includes 75,000 to 90,000 clones, about 77% of them detected once, and 4% to 5% sits in the top ten. This receptor was obtained from a man aged 55 to 70 in good health and CMV-seronegative. The sample was PBMCs. The rearrangement uses TRBV7-9 and TRBJ2-3; TRBD1 agrees at 8 bases. The CDR3, as DNA: TGTTCCAGCAGCTTAAGCCCGCTCGGACAGGGAGTACCAGATACGCAGTATTTT. It codes for CSSSLSPLGQGVPDTQYF.